Described below is a single T cell receptor beta chain sequence and its context. This entry belongs to a study of OX40 agonist ivuxolimab in advanced cancers. Autoimmune disease history or systemic immunosuppression led to patients being barred. The repertoire was sequenced with immunoSEQ multiplex PCR; TCRdb's copy has only in-frame clones and lacks some. The data hold tens of thousands of clones, with roughly 94% observed a single time. Trimming cost V 2 bases and J 5 bases, with 10 bases left between them. This CDR3 is 14 amino acids long. The germline V gene has CDR1 MNHEY and CDR2 SMNVEV (reference sequence).

The material was CD4+ or CD8+ T cells sorted from blood, obtained in a trial of the OX40 agonist ivuxolimab. This sequence joins TRBV27 and TRBJ2-1; D assignment may be TRBD1 or TRBD2 (6 bases each). The receptor comes from an adult with an advanced solid tumor such as melanoma, head and neck, liver or kidney cancer. This CDR3 reads CASSLRGPNNEQFF. CDR3 bases: TGTGCCAGCAGTTTACGGGGGCCTAACAATGAGCAGTTCTTC.